This entry concerns a single T cell receptor beta chain. From germline, CDR1 is SGHRS and CDR2 YFSETQ. The CDR3 consists of 13 residues. Trimming shortened V by 1 base and J by 3 bases, and 8 bases separated the two germline ends. Authors' methods: Amplified reference gene primers provided the basis for estimating nucleated cell counts. Method: immunoSEQ multiplex PCR; TCRdb's copy keeps in-frame clones and lacks some. V, J and clone size are those of that table, while D and trimming were read from the DNA. The sample includes 150,000 or so clones, approximately 79% of them seen just once. This entry comes from a study of blood T cell repertoires in COVID-19. As for the study in general: Acute-phase and convalescent COVID-19 samples originated in the United States, Italy and Spain. From T cells, B-cell-depleted T cells, or PBMCs came the material, which was cDNA or gDNA.

The sequenced sample was peripheral blood. The chain is built from TRBV5-1 and TRBJ2-7, with unresolved D. This sequence was found in a woman aged 80 or older with acute or convalescent COVID-19. The CDR3 loop is CASSLSVSYEQYF. The DNA of the CDR3 is TGCGCCAGCAGCTTGTCCGTCAGCTACGAGCAGTACTTC.